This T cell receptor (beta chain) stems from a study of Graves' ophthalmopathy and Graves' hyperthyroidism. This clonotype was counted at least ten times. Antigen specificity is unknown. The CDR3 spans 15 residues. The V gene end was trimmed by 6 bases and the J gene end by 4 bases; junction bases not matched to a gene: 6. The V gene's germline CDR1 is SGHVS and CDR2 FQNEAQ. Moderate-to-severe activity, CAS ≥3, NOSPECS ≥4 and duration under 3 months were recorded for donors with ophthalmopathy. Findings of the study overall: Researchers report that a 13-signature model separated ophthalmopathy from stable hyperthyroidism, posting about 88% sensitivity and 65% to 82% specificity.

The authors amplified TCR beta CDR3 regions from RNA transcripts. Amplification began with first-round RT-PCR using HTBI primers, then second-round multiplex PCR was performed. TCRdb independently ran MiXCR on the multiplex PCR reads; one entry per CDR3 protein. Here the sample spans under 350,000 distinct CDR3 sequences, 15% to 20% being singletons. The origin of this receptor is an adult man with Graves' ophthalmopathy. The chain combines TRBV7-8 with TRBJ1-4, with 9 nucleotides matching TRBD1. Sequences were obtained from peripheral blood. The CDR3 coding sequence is TGTGCCAGCAGGAACAGGGGGCATATTAATGAAAAACTGTTTTTT. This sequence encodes CASRNRGHINEKLFF.